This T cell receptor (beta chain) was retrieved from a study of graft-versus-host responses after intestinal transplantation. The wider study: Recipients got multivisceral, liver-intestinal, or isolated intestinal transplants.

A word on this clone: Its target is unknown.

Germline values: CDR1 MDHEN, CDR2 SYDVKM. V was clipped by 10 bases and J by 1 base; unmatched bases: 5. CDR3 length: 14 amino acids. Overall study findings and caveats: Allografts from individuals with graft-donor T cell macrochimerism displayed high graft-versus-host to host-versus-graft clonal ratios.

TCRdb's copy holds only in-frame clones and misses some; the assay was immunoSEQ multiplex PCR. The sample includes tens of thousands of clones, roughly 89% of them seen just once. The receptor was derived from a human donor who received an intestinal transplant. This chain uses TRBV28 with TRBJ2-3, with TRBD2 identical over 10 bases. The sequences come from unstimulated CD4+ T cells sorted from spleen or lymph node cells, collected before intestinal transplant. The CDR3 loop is CATETSGRTDTQYF. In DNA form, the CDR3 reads TGTGCCACCGAGACTAGCGGGCGCACAGATACGCAGTATTTT.